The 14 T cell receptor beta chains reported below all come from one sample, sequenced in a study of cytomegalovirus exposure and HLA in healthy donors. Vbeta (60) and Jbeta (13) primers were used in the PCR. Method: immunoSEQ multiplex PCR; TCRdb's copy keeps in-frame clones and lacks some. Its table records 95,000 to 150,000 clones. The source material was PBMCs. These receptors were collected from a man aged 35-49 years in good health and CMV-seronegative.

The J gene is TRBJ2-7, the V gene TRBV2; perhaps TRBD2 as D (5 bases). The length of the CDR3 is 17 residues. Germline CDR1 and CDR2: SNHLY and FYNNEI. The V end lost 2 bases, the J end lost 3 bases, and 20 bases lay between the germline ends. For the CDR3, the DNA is TGTGCCAGCAGTGAAATAAGGGTCCGGACTCACGGCTACGAGCAGTACTTC. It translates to CASSEIRVRTHGYEQYF.

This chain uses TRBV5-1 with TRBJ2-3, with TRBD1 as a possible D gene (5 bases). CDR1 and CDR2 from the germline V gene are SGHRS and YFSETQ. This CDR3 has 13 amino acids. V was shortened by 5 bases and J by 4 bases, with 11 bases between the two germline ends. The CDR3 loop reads CASRGPSADTQYF. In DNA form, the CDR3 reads TGCGCCAGCAGGGGGCCGTCGGCAGATACGCAGTATTTT.

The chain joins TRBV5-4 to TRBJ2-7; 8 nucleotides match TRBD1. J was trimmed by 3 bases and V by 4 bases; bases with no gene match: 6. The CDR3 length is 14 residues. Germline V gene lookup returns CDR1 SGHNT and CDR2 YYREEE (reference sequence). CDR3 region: CASSPGQGYYEQYF. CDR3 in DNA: TGTGCCAGCAGCCCTGGACAGGGATACTACGAGCAGTACTTC.

This chain's CDR3 is CASSLRWVGDIQYF. The CDR3 coding sequence is TGTGCCAGCAGCCTCCGGTGGGTCGGGGACATTCAGTACTTC. The chain links TRBV7-8 to TRBJ2-4, with D possibly being TRBD2 (5 bases). V was clipped by 5 bases and J by 8 bases, with 16 bases between them. CDR1 SGHVS and CDR2 FQNEAQ come from the germline V gene. CDR3 length: 14 amino acids.

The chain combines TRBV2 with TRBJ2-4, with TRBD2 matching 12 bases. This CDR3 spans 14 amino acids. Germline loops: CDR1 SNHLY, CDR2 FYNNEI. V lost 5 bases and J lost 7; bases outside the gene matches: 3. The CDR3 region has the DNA TGTGCCAGCAGTCAGACTAGCGGGAGCAACATTCAGTACTTC. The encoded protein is CASSQTSGSNIQYF. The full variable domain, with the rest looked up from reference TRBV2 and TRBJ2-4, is EPEVTQTPSHQVTQMGQEVILRCVPISNHLYFYWYRQILGQKVEFLVSFYNNEISEKSEIFDDQFSVERPDGSNFTLKIRSTKLEDSAMYFCASSQTSGSNIQYFGAGTRLSVL.

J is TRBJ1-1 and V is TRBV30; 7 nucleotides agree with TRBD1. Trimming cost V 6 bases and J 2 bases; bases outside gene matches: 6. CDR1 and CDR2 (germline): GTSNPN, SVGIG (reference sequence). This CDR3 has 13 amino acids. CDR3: CACVRDRNTEAFF. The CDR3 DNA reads TGTGCCTGTGTCCGGGACAGAAACACTGAAGCTTTCTTT.

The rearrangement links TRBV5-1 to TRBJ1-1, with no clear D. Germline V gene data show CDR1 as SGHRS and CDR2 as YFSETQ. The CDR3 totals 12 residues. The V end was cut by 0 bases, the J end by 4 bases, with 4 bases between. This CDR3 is CASSLAFTEAFF. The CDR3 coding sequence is TGCGCCAGCAGCTTGGCTTTCACTGAAGCTTTCTTT.

The CDR3 here is CAISGGLGTSEYEQYF. The CDR3 nucleotides are TGTGCCATCAGTGGGGGGTTGGGGACTAGCGAGTACGAGCAGTACTTC. The V and J genes are TRBV10-3 and TRBJ2-7, with 10 bases aligning to TRBD2. The CDR3 is 16 amino acids. Germline V gene lookup returns CDR1 ENHRY and CDR2 SYGVKD. With V trimmed by 4 bases and J by 4 bases, 10 bases remained unmatched.

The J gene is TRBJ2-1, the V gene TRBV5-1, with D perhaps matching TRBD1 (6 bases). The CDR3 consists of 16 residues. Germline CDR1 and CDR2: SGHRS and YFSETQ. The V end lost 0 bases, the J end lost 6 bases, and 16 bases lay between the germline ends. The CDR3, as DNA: TGCGCCAGCAGCTTGGGTGGGGGCGTCTCGTTCAATGAGCAGTTCTTC. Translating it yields CASSLGGGVSFNEQFF.

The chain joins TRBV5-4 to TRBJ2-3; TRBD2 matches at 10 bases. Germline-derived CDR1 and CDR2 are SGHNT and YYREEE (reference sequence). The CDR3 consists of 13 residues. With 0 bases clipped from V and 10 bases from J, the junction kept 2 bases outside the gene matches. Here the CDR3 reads CASSLVGTSAQYF. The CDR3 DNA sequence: TGTGCCAGCAGCTTGGTTGGGACTAGCGCGCAGTATTTT.

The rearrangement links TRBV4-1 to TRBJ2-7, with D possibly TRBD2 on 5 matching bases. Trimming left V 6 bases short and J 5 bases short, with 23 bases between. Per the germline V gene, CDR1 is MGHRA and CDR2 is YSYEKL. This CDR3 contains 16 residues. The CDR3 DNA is TGCGCCAGCAGTCAGTTATATGTTCGGGATAATAACGAGCAGTACTTC. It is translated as CASSQLYVRDNNEQYF.

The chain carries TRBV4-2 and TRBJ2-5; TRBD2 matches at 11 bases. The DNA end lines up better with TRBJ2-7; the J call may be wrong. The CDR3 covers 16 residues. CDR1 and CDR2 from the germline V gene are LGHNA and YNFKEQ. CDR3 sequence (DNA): TGTGCCAGCAGCCACGTACTAGCGGGAGACCCCTACGAGCAGTACTTC. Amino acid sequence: CASSHVLAGDPYEQYF.

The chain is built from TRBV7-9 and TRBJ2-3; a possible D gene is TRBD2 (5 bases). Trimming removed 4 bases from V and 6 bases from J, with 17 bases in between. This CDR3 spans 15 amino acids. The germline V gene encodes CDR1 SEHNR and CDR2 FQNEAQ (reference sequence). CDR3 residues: CASSSLASLSDTQYF. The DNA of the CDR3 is TGTGCCAGCAGCTCGCTAGCTTCCCTTAGCGATACGCAGTATTTT. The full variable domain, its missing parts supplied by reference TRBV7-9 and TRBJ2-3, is DTGVSQNPRHKITKRGQNVTFRCDPISEHNRLYWYRQTLGQGPEFLTYFQNEAQLEKSRLLSDRFSAERPKGSFSTLEIQRTEQGDSAMYLCASSSLASLSDTQYFGPGTRLTVL.

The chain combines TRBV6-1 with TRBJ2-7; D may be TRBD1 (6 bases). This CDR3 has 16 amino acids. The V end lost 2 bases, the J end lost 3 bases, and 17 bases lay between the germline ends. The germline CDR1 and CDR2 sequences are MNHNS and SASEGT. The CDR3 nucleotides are TGTGCCAGCAGTGAACTACAAGCCCGGGACAACTACGAGCAGTACTTC. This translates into CASSELQARDNYEQYF.